The 21 T cell receptor beta chains listed next were all sequenced from one sample in a study of monozygotic twins with cystic fibrosis. Generated by immunoSEQ multiplex PCR, the TCRdb table keeps only in-frame clones and is missing some. The table shows about 36,000 clones, with about 87% occurring only once. The material sequenced was blood. All receptors come from a girl aged 2 to 10 with cystic fibrosis.

The chain uses TRBV4-1 and TRBJ1-4, with D hard to call. Germline V gives CDR1 MGHRA, CDR2 YSYEKL. There are 16 residues in the CDR3. V lost 0 bases and J lost 0, with 8 bases in between. As DNA, the CDR3 is TGCGCCAGCAGCCAAGACGTGTATGCAACTAATGAAAAACTGTTTTTT. Protein sequence: CASSQDVYATNEKLFF.

The rearrangement uses TRBV5-1 and TRBJ2-7, with 10 nucleotides matching TRBD1. Germline V gene data show CDR1 as SGHRS and CDR2 as YFSETQ. The CDR3 is 16 residues long. V lost 4 bases and J lost 1; bases outside the gene matches: 8. The CDR3 sequence: CASSLGAGQGSYEQYF. In nucleotides, the CDR3 is TGCGCCAGCAGCCTGGGGGCGGGACAGGGGTCCTACGAGCAGTACTTC.

The chain employs TRBV29-1 and TRBJ1-1; 8 positions match TRBD1. The V gene's germline CDR1 is SQVTM and CDR2 ANQGSEA. Trimming at V came to 6 bases and at J to 7 bases, leaving 16 bases not matched to a gene. The CDR3 contains 15 residues. The CDR3 DNA sequence: TGCAGCGTGTTACCTCGGACAGGGAGGGGGTTTGAAGCTTTCTTT. Translation: CSVLPRTGRGFEAFF.

This rearrangement joins TRBV6-5 to TRBJ2-2; D remains unclear. Germline values: CDR1 MNHEY, CDR2 SVGAGI. The CDR3 length is 15 residues. V was cut by 6 bases and J by 1 base, with 12 bases left in between. CDR3 coding DNA: TGTGCCAGCAGATTAGTGGGCCAGAACACCGGGGAGCTGTTTTTT. This translates into CASRLVGQNTGELFF.

The V and J genes are TRBV2 and TRBJ1-3, with a weak D call TRBD1 (5 bases). Germline CDR1 is SNHLY and CDR2 is FYNNEI. The V and J ends lost 4 bases and 0 bases respectively, with 10 bases between them. The CDR3 consists of 15 residues. The DNA of the CDR3 is TGTGCCAGCAGTGGCCCGGGGGGCTCTGGAAACACCATATATTTT. Translation: CASSGPGGSGNTIYF.

This clone was found once. The chain uses TRBV25-1 and TRBJ1-3; D not resolved. This CDR3 is built from 15 residues. CDR1 is MGHDK, CDR2 SYGVNS, per germline. Trimming took off 6 bases at V and 4 bases at J, with 16 bases between the two ends. CDR3 DNA sequence: TGTGCCAGCAGGGGTGACTTAGTTAGCGGAAACACCATATATTTT. It translates to CASRGDLVSGNTIYF.

The chain couples TRBV5-4 to TRBJ2-1; TRBD2 might be the D (5 bases). In germline, CDR1 is SGHNT, CDR2 YYREEE (reference sequence). Trimming took off 5 bases at V and 8 bases at J, with 20 bases between the two ends. CDR3 length: 15 amino acids. The CDR3: CASSLRGTPVDEQFF. DNA for the CDR3: TGTGCCAGCAGTCTCCGGGGAACCCCCGTCGATGAGCAGTTCTTC.

This chain links TRBV2 with TRBJ1-2, with 8 bases aligning to TRBD1. The V segment lost 6 bases and the J segment 4 bases; nucleotides outside the gene matches: 7. Germline lookup yields CDR1 SNHLY and CDR2 FYNNEI. CDR3 length equals 14 residues. CDR3 nucleotides: TGTGCCAGCAGAGCAGGGGGCGCAATCTATGGCTACACCTTC. Its protein is CASRAGGAIYGYTF.

This clone has only a few counts. The CDR3, as DNA: TGTGCCAGTAGTCCTTTCTTGGTTGGTAATGAAAAACTGTTTTTT. It yields the protein CASSPFLVGNEKLFF. The chain has TRBV19 and TRBJ1-4; D remains ambiguous. Per the germline V gene, CDR1 is LNHDA and CDR2 is SQIVND (reference sequence). The germline V and J ends were trimmed by 5 bases and 4 bases, with 14 bases remaining between them. This CDR3 is 15 amino acids long.

This chain uses TRBV15 with TRBJ1-1; TRBD1 matches 10 bases. Germline V gene data show CDR1 as LNHNV and CDR2 as YYDKDF (reference sequence). There are 15 residues in the CDR3. J lost 5 bases, V lost 8 bases, and 11 bases had no gene match. The CDR3 protein is CATGLGQGGWTEAFF. The CDR3 nucleotides are TGTGCCACCGGATTAGGACAGGGGGGATGGACTGAAGCTTTCTTT.

The chain couples TRBV6-5 to TRBJ2-7; D might be TRBD1 or TRBD2, each matching 5 bases. This CDR3 has 16 residues. Germline values: CDR1 MNHEY, CDR2 SVGAGI. The germline V and J ends were trimmed by 3 bases and 2 bases, with 17 bases remaining between them. In DNA, the CDR3 is TGTGCCAGCAGTTATAGAGGGCAGGGCTTCACCTACGAGCAGTACTTC. Protein product: CASSYRGQGFTYEQYF.

This clone showed up just a few times. The chain combines TRBV7-3 with TRBJ2-1; D is perhaps TRBD1 or TRBD2 (5 bases each). The CDR3 has 14 amino acids. Trimming left V 5 bases short and J 6 bases short, with 14 bases between. Per the germline V gene, CDR1 is SGHTA and CDR2 is FQGTGA. CDR3 amino acids: CASSPVNGANEQFF. CDR3 DNA sequence: TGTGCCAGCAGCCCTGTCAACGGGGCCAATGAGCAGTTCTTC.

The rearrangement uses TRBV5-1 and TRBJ2-3, with a weak D call TRBD2 (5 bases). The CDR3 contains 15 residues. V lost 0 bases, J lost 1 base, and 9 bases lay in between. Germline V gene sequence: CDR1 SGHRS, CDR2 YFSETQ. The CDR3 sequence is CASSLAGMGTDTQYF. The CDR3 DNA is TGCGCCAGCAGCTTGGCGGGGATGGGCACAGATACGCAGTATTTT.

The genes are TRBV19 and TRBJ2-5; either TRBD1 or TRBD2 may fit D (6 bases each). Per germline, CDR1 LNHDA and CDR2 SQIVND (reference sequence). This CDR3 has 10 residues. For the CDR3, the DNA is TGTGCAGGGGGGTTGGGGACCCAGTACTTC. This codes for CAGGLGTQYF.

The rearrangement joins TRBV7-2 to TRBJ1-5, with TRBD1 matching over 10 bases. The V and J ends lost 5 bases and 6 bases, in that order; junction bases with no gene match: 7. Per the germline V gene, CDR1 is SGHTA and CDR2 is FQGNSA. The CDR3 covers 15 residues. The CDR3 spells CASSGSGTGVQPQHF. CDR3 nucleotide sequence: TGTGCCAGCAGCGGGTCCGGGACAGGGGTTCAGCCCCAGCATTTT.

The rearrangement joins TRBV5-1 to TRBJ2-7; D remains unclear. With 1 base removed from V and 6 bases from J, the gap between germline ends came to 5 bases. Germline CDR1 and CDR2: SGHRS and YFSETQ. The CDR3 is made up of 11 amino acids. The chain's CDR3 is CASSLRGEQYF. DNA for the CDR3: TGCGCCAGCAGCTTGAGAGGCGAGCAGTACTTC. Combining the CDR3 with reference TRBV5-1 and TRBJ2-7 gives the whole variable domain KAGVTQTPRYLIKTRGQQVTLSCSPISGHRSVSWYQQTPGQGLQFLFEYFSETQRNKGNFPGRFSGRQFSNSRSEMNVSTLELGDSALYLCASSLRGEQYFGPGTRLTVT.

The gene calls are TRBV9 and TRBJ1-5; D gene uncertain. Germline CDR1 is SGDLS and CDR2 is YYNGEE. This CDR3 has 14 amino acids. V was clipped by 2 bases and J by 4 bases, with 10 bases between them. CDR3 region: CASSVGDGNQPQHF. The CDR3 region has the DNA TGTGCCAGCAGCGTGGGAGACGGGAATCAGCCCCAGCATTTT. Combining the CDR3 with reference TRBV9 and TRBJ1-5 gives the whole variable domain DSGVTQTPKHLITATGQRVTLRCSPRSGDLSVYWYQQSLDQGLQFLIQYYNGEERAKGNILERFSAQQFPDLHSELNLSSLELGDSALYFCASSVGDGNQPQHFGDGTRLSIL.

The rearrangement joins TRBV11-2 to TRBJ1-3; D uncertain. Germline values: CDR1 SGHAT, CDR2 FQNNGV. The CDR3 extends over 12 amino acids. V gave up 1 base and J gave up 8 bases, with 6 bases separating them. The CDR3 region has the DNA TGTGCCAGCAGCTTAGGGAGGGACACCATATATTTT. It encodes CASSLGRDTIYF.

This chain connects TRBV5-4 to TRBJ1-2; D gene ambiguous. The CDR3 runs to 13 residues. CDR1 SGHNT and CDR2 YYREEE come from the germline V gene (reference sequence). V lost 5 bases and J 6 bases, leaving 14 bases between the germline ends. The CDR3 nucleotides read TGTGCCAGCAGTCCGGGTGCGGGAAATGGCTACACCTTC. Its protein product is CASSPGAGNGYTF.

The gene calls are TRBV9 and TRBJ1-2; perhaps TRBD1 as D (6 bases). Trimming cost V 7 bases and J 5 bases, with 24 bases left between them. Germline V lookup: CDR1 SGDLS, CDR2 YYNGEE. The CDR3 spans 16 residues. Here the CDR3 reads CASGGRTAWVDYGYTF. As DNA, the CDR3 is TGTGCCAGCGGGGGTAGGACAGCCTGGGTGGATTATGGCTACACCTTC.

The chain is built from TRBV10-3 and TRBJ1-2; D remains ambiguous. The CDR3 covers 14 residues. Germline V gives CDR1 ENHRY, CDR2 SYGVKD. With 0 bases removed from V and 8 bases from J, the gap between germline ends came to 13 bases. CDR3 sequence (DNA): TGTGCCATCAGTGAGTCAGGGCCTAGCGACGGCTACACCTTC. Translating it yields CAISESGPSDGYTF.